This is a list of T cell receptor beta chains from one sample in a study of control samples from healthy donors and cancer patients. Libraries were prepared by immunoSEQ multiplex PCR; TCRdb keeps only in-frame clonotypes and omits some of them. Of 130,000 to 150,000 clones listed, more than 85% are singletons. Sequences were obtained from blood. The receptors shown here come from a young man in good health. Each CDR3 is given with its conserved first and last residue. The D gene is left open where the match is weak. The listing skips clone size in some rows; elsewhere it reads once, few, many or a size class.

NA	TRBV11-2	TRBJ2-7	NA	15	CASSLGQGVDYEQYF	TGTGCCAGCAGCTTAGGCCAGGGAGTGGACTACGAGCAGTACTTC
NA	TRBV7-3	TRBJ2-3	NA	14	CAKNILESTDTQYF	TGTGCCAAAAACATATTGGAATCCACAGATACGCAGTATTTT
NA	TRBV10-3	TRBJ2-7	NA	15	CAISVGGISSYEQYF	TGTGCCATCAGTGTGGGTGGGATAAGCTCCTACGAGCAGTACTTC
NA	TRBV6-5	TRBJ1-5	NA	13	CASGRGVDQPQHF	TGTGCCAGCGGTCGAGGGGTGGATCAGCCCCAGCATTTT
NA	TRBV27	TRBJ2-7	TRBD1	13	CASSGTGSYEQYF	TGTGCCAGCAGTGGGACAGGGAGCTACGAGCAGTACTTC
NA	TRBV9	TRBJ1-1	NA	14	CASSVGVDGTEAFF	TGTGCCAGCAGCGTAGGAGTGGATGGCACTGAAGCTTTCTTT
NA	TRBV6-4	TRBJ1-4	NA	18	CASSEYRWFWVGGEKLFF	TGTGCCAGCAGTGAGTACAGATGGTTTTGGGTAGGAGGTGAAAAACTGTTTTTT
once	TRBV19	TRBJ1-2	NA	15	CASSTPRAGNYGYTF	TGTGCCAGTAGTACCCCCAGGGCTGGGAACTATGGCTACACCTTC
NA	TRBV5-6	TRBJ2-7	NA	13	CASSWAGAYEQYF	TGTGCCAGCAGCTGGGCAGGGGCCTACGAGCAGTACTTC
NA	TRBV28	TRBJ1-1	NA	12	CASSLFGAEAFF	TGTGCCAGCAGTTTGTTCGGGGCTGAAGCTTTCTTT
NA	TRBV4-2	TRBJ1-5	NA	15	CASSQGHAKHQPQHF	TGTGCCAGCAGCCAGGGACATGCTAAACATCAGCCCCAGCATTTT
NA	TRBV19	TRBJ1-1	TRBD1	16	CATRDRVSLGGTEAFF	TGTGCCACAAGAGACAGGGTATCACTCGGAGGCACTGAAGCTTTCTTT
few	TRBV9	TRBJ1-3	TRBD1	13	CASSNRGGNTIYF	TGTGCCAGCTCCAACAGGGGCGGAAACACCATATATTTT
NA	TRBV9	TRBJ2-1	TRBD1	15	CASSGHRTGYNEQFF	TGTGCCAGCAGCGGTCATCGGACAGGCTACAATGAGCAGTTCTTC
few	TRBV7-8	TRBJ2-7	NA	13	CASSLSGIREQYF	TGTGCCAGCAGCTTATCGGGCATTCGCGAGCAGTACTTC
NA	TRBV7-9	TRBJ2-7	NA	12	CASSPPNNEQYF	TGTGCCAGCAGCCCACCGAATAACGAGCAGTACTTC
NA	TRBV29-1	TRBJ1-2	TRBD1	13	CSVAFDRADGYTF	TGCAGCGTTGCCTTCGACAGGGCCGATGGCTACACCTTC
NA	TRBV19	TRBJ1-3	NA	14	CASSLLSFGNTIYF	TGTGCCAGTAGCCTCCTTAGCTTTGGAAACACCATATATTTT
NA	TRBV9	TRBJ2-3	TRBD2	17	CASSVGEAGVYWDTQYF	TGTGCCAGCAGCGTCGGTGAGGCGGGGGTATACTGGGATACGCAGTATTTT
NA	TRBV28	TRBJ2-3	TRBD1	14	CASSSGGMTDTQYF	TGTGCCAGCAGTTCAGGGGGCATGACAGATACGCAGTATTTT
once	TRBV19	TRBJ2-1	TRBD2	17	CASSIRTSGGAHDEQFF	TGTGCCAGTAGTATCCGGACTAGCGGGGGGGCCCACGATGAGCAGTTCTTC
NA	TRBV6-5	TRBJ2-2	NA	13	CASSYGNAGELFF	TGTGCCAGCAGTTACGGTAACGCCGGGGAGCTGTTTTTT
NA	TRBV19	TRBJ1-2	TRBD1	13	CASKGQSAYGYTF	TGTGCCAGTAAGGGACAGTCCGCATATGGCTACACCTTC